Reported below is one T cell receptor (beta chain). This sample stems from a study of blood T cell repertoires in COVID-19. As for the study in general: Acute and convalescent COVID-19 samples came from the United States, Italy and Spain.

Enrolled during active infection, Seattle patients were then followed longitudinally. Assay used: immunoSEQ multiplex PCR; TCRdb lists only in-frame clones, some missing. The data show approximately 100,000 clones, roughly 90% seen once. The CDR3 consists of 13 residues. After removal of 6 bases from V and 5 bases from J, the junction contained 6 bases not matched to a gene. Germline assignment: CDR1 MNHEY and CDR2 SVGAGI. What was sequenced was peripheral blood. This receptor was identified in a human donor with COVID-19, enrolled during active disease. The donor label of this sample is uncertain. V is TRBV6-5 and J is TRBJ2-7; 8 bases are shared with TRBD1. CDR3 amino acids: CASSGQGRNEQYF. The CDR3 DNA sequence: TGTGCCAGCAGCGGACAGGGAAGGAACGAGCAGTACTTC.